This T cell receptor beta chain appears in the sequencing data of a study of spatial heterogeneity in lung cancer. This clonotype was counted many times. This sample's time point: sample taken at primary tumor resection. All TCR cDNA molecules were individually tagged with a unique molecular identifier. Each CDR3 protein is one row after TCRdb ran MiXCR on the 5' RACE reads. This table has several thousand distinct CDR3 sequences, approximately 9.8% appearing once. The TCR comes from a male donor with early-stage non-small cell lung cancer. The sequencing used normal lung tissue next to the tumor, collected at surgery.

The CDR3 DNA reads as TGTGCCAGCAGCTCAAAGCCTCTAAAACGGGACAACCTGAGGACTGAAGCTTTCTTT. It is translated as CASSSKPLKRDNLRTEAFF. The chain has TRBV7-3 and TRBJ1-1; maybe TRBD1 (6 bases). The CDR3 loop spans 19 amino acids. Trimming removed 4 bases at V and 5 bases at J, with 29 bases between. Germline assignment: CDR1 SGHTA and CDR2 FQGTGA.